This T cell receptor (beta chain) was recorded in a study of regulatory T cells in long-lasting Graves disease. Across the whole study: Over 5 years of antithyroid drugs with positive TSH receptor antibodies was taken to mean persistent Graves' disease.

Noted time point: persistent/refractory GD, antithyroid drugs over 5 years with positive TRAb. PBMC RNA served as the TCR library source. By American Thyroid Association guidelines, Graves' disease was diagnosed in the cohort. Arm-PCR with iRepertoire HTBI primers amplified the CDR3 regions for these TCR beta libraries. Per the study methods: Throughout the samples, researchers identified roughly 59 TRBV and around 15 TRBJ segments. TCRdb independently ran MiXCR on the multiplex PCR reads; one entry per CDR3 protein. What appears here as the V and J calls and clone size reflects TCRdb's work, not the paper's. Among about 460,000 distinct CDR3 sequences listed, about 20% were seen once. This sequence originates from a female donor with Graves disease. Here the sequenced sample was peripheral blood mononuclear cells (PBMCs), taken when the disease was refractory, from a patient treated with antithyroid drugs.

This CDR3 reads CASNRATTGELFF. In DNA, the CDR3 is TGTGCCAGCAACAGGGCTACCACCGGGGAGCTGTTTTTT. The chain couples TRBV6-1 to TRBJ2-2; a possible D gene is TRBD1 (6 bases). CDR1 MNHNS and CDR2 SASEGT come from the germline V gene. V lost 7 bases and J 4 bases, leaving 10 bases between the germline ends. The CDR3 runs to 13 residues.